The sequence of this TCR beta chain was determined in a study of cytomegalovirus exposure and HLA in healthy donors. The overall study: There were a few hundred genotyped donors. Of these, roughly 84% fell in the genetic ancestry cluster associated with self-reported Caucasian donors.

The PCR had 60 Vbeta and 13 Jbeta primers. Sequencing used immunoSEQ multiplex PCR; TCRdb keeps in-frame clones, though not all of them. This table holds fewer than 130,000 clones, approximately 80% found once. Germline V CDR1 and CDR2: SGHTA, FQGNSA. Trimming took off 2 bases at V and 1 base at J, with 11 bases between the two ends. The CDR3 runs 15 residues. The genes are TRBV7-2 and TRBJ1-2; the D is unclear. The sequenced material came from PBMCs. This clonotype was sampled from a female donor in good health and CMV-seropositive. The CDR3 spells CASSLSLAGNYGYTF. The CDR3, as DNA: TGTGCCAGCAGCTTATCTTTGGCGGGTAACTATGGCTACACCTTC.